This record looks at one TCR beta chain sequence and its context. In the authors' methods: Using reference gene primer amplification, nucleated cell counts were estimated. TCRdb's table, derived via immunoSEQ multiplex PCR, lists solely in-frame clones and lacks some. D and trimming were read from the DNA, whereas the V and J calls and clone size are those reported in that table. The sample has 150,000 to 200,000 clones, roughly 80% seen once. V was cut by 6 bases and J by 0 bases, with 11 bases left in between. This CDR3 has 14 residues. CDR1 and CDR2 from the germline V gene are LNHDA and SQIVND (reference sequence). These data belong to a study of blood T cell repertoires in COVID-19. The wider study: COVID-19 samples, acute and convalescent, were from the United States, Italy and Spain. PBMCs, B-cell-depleted T cells, or T cells provided the cDNA or gDNA that made up the material.

The sequenced sample was peripheral blood. The chain employs TRBV19 and TRBJ1-1; the D gene is possibly TRBD1 (6 bases). This clonotype originated in a young woman with acute or convalescent COVID-19. This CDR3 is CASSKDSLNTEAFF. For the CDR3, the DNA is TGTGCCAGTAGCAAGGACAGCCTGAACACTGAAGCTTTCTTT. The full variable domain, rest sourced from reference TRBV19 and TRBJ1-1, is DGGITQSPKYLFRKEGQNVTLSCEQNLNHDAMYWYRQDPGQGLRLIYYSQIVNDFQKGDIAEGYSVSREKKESFPLTVTSAQKNPTAFYLCASSKDSLNTEAFFGQGTRLTVV.